One TCR beta chain is described in this entry. Original processing notes: Amplified reference gene primers provided the basis for estimating nucleated cell counts. The repertoire was sequenced with immunoSEQ multiplex PCR; TCRdb's copy has only in-frame clones and lacks some. That table supplies the V and J calls and clone size; D and trimming were determined from the DNA. The table shows a few hundred thousand clones, with around 80% occurring only once. The data derive from a study of blood T cell repertoires in COVID-19. Across the whole study: Both acute and convalescent COVID-19 samples were obtained from the United States, Italy and Spain. T cells, B-cell-depleted T cells, or PBMCs provided the cDNA or gDNA that served as material.

The V gene end was trimmed by 4 bases and the J gene end by 4 bases; junction bases not matched to a gene: 6. The germline gives CDR1 SGHDT, CDR2 YYEEEE. The CDR3 contains 15 residues. The receptor comes from a woman in her forties or fifties with acute or convalescent COVID-19. Sequenced material: peripheral blood. The chain links TRBV5-6 to TRBJ2-2; 8 nucleotides agree with TRBD1. DNA of the CDR3: TGTGCCAGCAGCAGGACAGGGTGGGGCACCGGGGAGCTGTTTTTT. Protein product: CASSRTGWGTGELFF.